Following are 6 T cell receptor beta chains from one sample sequenced in a study of T cell responses to AZD1222 COVID-19 vaccine. The table came from immunoSEQ multiplex PCR; TCRdb's copy has only in-frame clones and leaves some out. The repertoire has about 140,000 clones, 70% to 90% of them found once; the top ten carry around 3.5%. This material consisted of peripheral blood, taken on day 0 of AZD1222 vaccination. Receptors were obtained from an adult in good health.

J is TRBJ2-5 and V is TRBV10-3; no clear D. V gave up 2 bases and J gave up 5 bases, with 12 bases separating them. Germline CDR1 and CDR2: ENHRY and SYGVKD. The CDR3 is made up of 14 amino acids. The CDR3 DNA sequence: TGTGCCATCAGTGAGGGGGTGGGGTCCGAGACCCAGTACTTC. Protein sequence: CAISEGVGSETQYF.

The chain couples TRBV11-3 to TRBJ2-2; TRBD1 is a possible D gene (5 bases). The CDR3 has 14 amino acids. V lost 4 bases, J lost 5 bases, and 11 bases lay in between. CDR1 is SGHNT and CDR2 is YENEEA in the germline V gene. This chain's CDR3 is CASSSGKRTGELFF. The CDR3 DNA follows: TGTGCCAGCAGCTCAGGGAAACGAACCGGGGAGCTGTTTTTT.

The V and J genes are TRBV18 and TRBJ2-2; a possible D gene is TRBD1 (5 bases). The CDR3 covers 17 residues. With 3 bases removed from V and 0 bases from J, the gap between germline ends came to 14 bases. Germline V CDR1 and CDR2: KGHSH, LQKENI. The CDR3 loop is CASSPYSRQTNTGELFF. CDR3 sequence (DNA): TGTGCCAGCTCACCCTATTCTCGACAGACGAACACCGGGGAGCTGTTTTTT.

This clone turned up a few times. The chain recombines TRBV7-2 with TRBJ2-1; 13 bases agree with TRBD2. The CDR3 spans 16 residues. The junction had 12 bases not matched to a gene; V was cut back by 6 bases and J by 10 bases. Per germline, CDR1 SGHTA and CDR2 FQGNSA. The chain's CDR3 is CASSRAPGLAGTEQFF. The CDR3 DNA reads as TGTGCCAGCAGTAGGGCCCCGGGACTAGCGGGAACCGAGCAGTTCTTC.

CDR3 in amino acids: CAWGQGGNEQFF. CDR3 nucleotides: TGTGCCTGGGGACAGGGGGGGAATGAGCAGTTCTTC. V gene TRBV30 combines with J gene TRBJ2-1, with 10 bases that match TRBD1. There are 12 residues in the CDR3. Trimming at V came to 5 bases and at J to 7 bases, leaving 2 bases not matched to a gene. Germline-derived CDR1 and CDR2 are GTSNPN and SVGIG (reference sequence). The complete variable domain, with remaining parts taken from reference TRBV30 and TRBJ2-1, reads SQTIHQWPATLVQPVGSPLSLECTVEGTSNPNLYWYRQAAGRGLQLLFYSVGIGQISSEVPQNLSASRPQDRQFILSSKKLLLSDSGFYLCAWGQGGNEQFFGPGTRLTVL.

V usage is TRBV4-3 and J usage is TRBJ2-1; 14 bases match TRBD2. V was pared by 0 bases and J by 6 bases, with 4 bases of the junction left unmatched. The CDR3 contains 17 residues. Germline CDR1 and CDR2: LGHNA and YSLEER. The CDR3 nucleotides are TGCGCCAGCAGCCAAGATCAGACTAGCGGGAGGGCCAATGAGCAGTTCTTC. Translating gives CASSQDQTSGRANEQFF.